A selection of T cell receptor beta chains follows, all from one sample in a study of brain T cells in children with intractable seizures. Repertoires were generated with immunoSEQ multiplex PCR, while TCRdb's copy carries only in-frame clones and drops some. The data show under 400,000 clones, 93% seen once. The sample consisted of peripheral blood, taken less than 6 months after surgery. The receptors shown here come from a boy younger than two with tuberous sclerosis and intractable seizures. The CDR3 runs from the conserved cysteine through the conserved F or W. Each record gives: J gene, V gene, clone size, D gene, CDR3 DNA, CDR3 protein. D genes are given only for firm matches. Part of the rows lack a size; the others show once, few, many or a class for expanded clones.

TRBJ2-7 TRBV4-1 NA NA TGCGCCAGCAGCCAAGAGTCAGTTATCTCCTACGAGCAGTACTTC CASSQESVISYEQYF
TRBJ2-4 TRBV9 NA TRBD2 TGTGCCAGCAGCAACCAATACCAAGCGGGAGGGCCAGAAAACATTCAGTACTTC CASSNQYQAGGPENIQYF
TRBJ2-7 TRBV5-1 NA NA TGCGCCAGCCAGGACAGCTCCTACGAGCAGTACTTC CASQDSSYEQYF
TRBJ1-5 TRBV29-1 NA TRBD1 TGCAGCGCCGGACAGGGGAGCAATCAGCCCCAGCATTTT CSAGQGSNQPQHF
TRBJ2-7 TRBV4-2 NA NA TGTGCCAGCAGCCAGGTCCGGGACCCAAACTACGAGCAGTACTTC CASSQVRDPNYEQYF
TRBJ2-3 TRBV19 NA NA TGTGCCAGTAGTATTGGTAAGCCAGATACGCAGTATTTT CASSIGKPDTQYF
TRBJ1-1 TRBV5-4 once NA TGTGCCAGCAGCACCGACCCCTCTTGGGGCACTGAAGCTTTCTTT CASSTDPSWGTEAFF
TRBJ2-3 TRBV5-4 NA NA TGTGCCAGCGGAATGGGACACTACAGCACAGATACGCAGTATTTT CASGMGHYSTDTQYF
TRBJ1-5 TRBV7-3 once NA TGTGCCAGCAGCTTAGTGGGGGGAGGCAATCAGCCCCAGCATTTT CASSLVGGGNQPQHF
TRBJ1-1 TRBV3-1/TRBV3-2 NA NA TGTGCCAGCAGCCCCCATAACACTGAAGCTTTCTTT CASSPHNTEAFF
TRBJ2-7 TRBV9 once TRBD1 TGTGCCAGCAGCCCCCGACAGGGGGCTTACTACGAGCAGTACTTC CASSPRQGAYYEQYF
TRBJ1-5 TRBV23-1 NA NA TGCGCCAGCAGTCACCCCGAATTTAGCAATCAGCCCCAGCATTTT CASSHPEFSNQPQHF
TRBJ1-1 TRBV7-3 NA TRBD1 TGTGCCAGCAGATCGACAGGGGGTCCTTCGGGGACTGAAGCTTTCTTT CASRSTGGPSGTEAFF
TRBJ2-2 TRBV4-1 NA TRBD2 TGCGCCAGCAGCCAAGAAGGGGCGGGAGTTGGGAGTCGCGCCGGGGAGCTGTTTTTT CASSQEGAGVGSRAGELFF
TRBJ2-5 TRBV5-1 NA NA TGCGCCAGCAGCTTGTTGGGGAGCGCTCAAGAGACCCAGTACTTC CASSLLGSAQETQYF
TRBJ1-4 TRBV6-6 NA NA TGTGCCAGCAGTTCGGGACGGAGGATGGATTTT CASSSGRRMDF
TRBJ2-1 TRBV7-6 NA TRBD2 TGTGCCAGCAGCTTAAGCCTAGCGGGACCCCCAGGGCAGTTCTTC CASSLSLAGPPGQFF
TRBJ1-2 TRBV19 NA NA TGTGCCAGTAGTTTGAATGGCAGGGGTCCTTTTGGCTACACCTTC CASSLNGRGPFGYTF
TRBJ2-7 TRBV7-8 NA NA TGTGCCAGCAGCCCATATCCCCGAGGACCGGGGGAGCAGTACTTC CASSPYPRGPGEQYF
TRBJ1-2 TRBV2 NA TRBD1 TGTGCCAGCAGAAACGCGGGACAGGGATATGGCTACACCTTC CASRNAGQGYGYTF
TRBJ1-1 TRBV4-2 NA TRBD1 TGTGCCAGCAGCGACGGGACAGGGGGCGTCGGTGAAGCTTTCTTT CASSDGTGGVGEAFF
TRBJ2-1 TRBV6-5 NA NA TGTGCCAGCAGTTCGGGCCGGAGCTCCTACAATGAGCAGTTCTTC CASSSGRSSYNEQFF
TRBJ1-3 TRBV5-1 NA NA TGCGCCAGCAGCTTGTTGGGCGGCAGTAACGGAAACACCATATATTTT CASSLLGGSNGNTIYF
TRBJ1-1 TRBV5-6 NA TRBD1 TGTGCCAGCAGCTTGACCCCCACAGGGGTGAACACTGAAGCTTTCTTT CASSLTPTGVNTEAFF
TRBJ2-1 TRBV19 NA NA TGTGCCAGTAGTATTGAGACTCAAAATGAGCAGTTCTTC CASSIETQNEQFF
TRBJ1-5 TRBV15 NA NA TGTGCCACCAGCAGAAATACCAAGGTTCAGCCCCAGCATTTT CATSRNTKVQPQHF
TRBJ2-7 TRBV11-3 NA NA TGTGCCAGCAGCCCTGGGGTAGGCGAGCAGTACTTC CASSPGVGEQYF
TRBJ1-5 TRBV12-3/TRBV12-4 NA NA TGTGCCAGCAGTTTCGGTATCAATCAGCCCCAGCATTTT CASSFGINQPQHF
TRBJ2-5 TRBV4-2 NA NA TGTGCCAGCAGCCAGGGCGGAGTCCAAGAGACCCAGTACTTC CASSQGGVQETQYF
TRBJ2-1 TRBV7-9 NA NA TGTGCCAGCAGCTTAGTTCGATTACGGCTAGCTGGCTATGAGCAGTTCTTC CASSLVRLRLAGYEQFF